This T cell receptor (beta chain) came from a study of neurological immune-mediated disorders. V was pared by 6 bases and J by 5 bases, with 13 bases between. Germline CDR1 reads MNHEY; CDR2 reads SMNVEV (reference sequence). This CDR3 has 14 residues. This clonotype came up many times. Its antigen remains unidentified. Study-wide results and limits: Association of the multiple sclerosis repertoire cluster with clinical or MRI features was not observed for any feature.

Using its own MiXCR run on the 5' RACE reads, TCRdb lists one record per CDR3 protein. The sample records around 94,000 distinct CDR3 sequences, around 3.3% being singletons. The sequenced material came from PBMCs. The clonotype was recovered from a young woman with multiple sclerosis. The chain uses TRBV27 and TRBJ2-2; tentative D call: TRBD2 (5 bases). In DNA form, the CDR3 reads TGTGCCAGCAGGTCCGAGGGAATTACCGGGGAGCTGTTTTTT. Its translation: CASRSEGITGELFF.